This TCR beta chain is from a study of T cell responses to AZD1222 COVID-19 vaccine. Only in-frame clones appear in the TCRdb table, and some are missing; sequencing was by immunoSEQ multiplex PCR. The sample lists about 97,000 clones, approximately 84% seen once, with about 17% in the top ten. The sample holds one count of this clone. V shed 5 bases, J shed 9 bases, and the junction held 5 bases outside the gene matches. Germline CDR1 is GTSNPN and CDR2 is SVGIG (reference sequence). The CDR3 has 12 residues. The sequenced sample was peripheral blood, obtained on day 0 of AZD1222 vaccination. The clonotype was recovered from an adult in good health. The chain employs TRBV30 and TRBJ2-1, with 9 nucleotides matching TRBD1. For the CDR3, the DNA is TGTGCCTGGGTCACAGGGGGCCGTGAGCAGTTCTTC. It translates to CAWVTGGREQFF.